One sample yielded the 32 T cell receptor beta chains listed below, sequenced in a study of blood T cell repertoires in COVID-19. TCRdb keeps only in-frame clones here, not all; method: immunoSEQ multiplex PCR. Of under 150,000 clones detected, 60% to 80% appear once; the ten largest clones hold about 8.7%. Sample: peripheral blood. These receptors were taken from a man between 45 and 60 years old with active or convalescent COVID-19.

This clone was recorded only once. The chain links TRBV9 to TRBJ2-3; TRBD2 aligns across 11 bases. This CDR3 comprises 15 residues. Germline V gene lookup returns CDR1 SGDLS and CDR2 YYNGEE. V dropped 0 bases and J dropped 7; count of bases not matched to a gene: 4. CDR3 amino acids: CASSVVAGGPNTQYF. The CDR3 coding sequence is TGTGCCAGCAGCGTAGTAGCGGGAGGGCCTAATACGCAGTATTTT.

The chain uses TRBV4-1 and TRBJ2-1; 8 positions match TRBD1. CDR1 is MGHRA, CDR2 YSYEKL, per germline. V was clipped by 5 bases and J by 7 bases; unmatched bases: 7. The CDR3 contains 14 residues. The CDR3 bases are TGCGCCAGCAGCGAGACAGGGGTTAGAAATGAGCAGTTCTTC. This gives the protein CASSETGVRNEQFF.

Regarding this clone: Other DNA sequences in the sample encode the same CDR3. The chain joins TRBV27 to TRBJ2-7; D not certain. The V and J ends lost 2 bases and 3 bases respectively, with 8 bases between them. There are 13 residues in the CDR3. The V gene's germline CDR1 is MNHEY and CDR2 SMNVEV (reference sequence). CDR3 in DNA: TGTGCCAGCAGTTTAAGGCGGAGCTACGAGCAGTACTTC. This translates into CASSLRRSYEQYF.

This clone was picked up one time. The chain recombines TRBV18 with TRBJ1-4; the match to TRBD1 covers 9 bases. Germline V gives CDR1 KGHSH, CDR2 LQKENI. The CDR3 is 17 amino acids. J was trimmed by 5 bases and V by 3 bases; bases with no gene match: 10. CDR3 protein: CASSPTRPGQGNEKLFF. Written as DNA, the CDR3 is TGTGCCAGCTCACCGACTAGACCGGGACAGGGAAATGAAAAACTGTTTTTT.

This clone has a single count. This chain uses TRBV5-6 with TRBJ1-1; D might be TRBD1 (5 bases). CDR3 length: 13 amino acids. CDR1 and CDR2 (germline): SGHDT, YYEEEE. The V and J ends lost 4 bases and 1 base respectively, with 8 bases between them. For the CDR3, the DNA is TGTGCCAGCAGCCGTACAGGGAACACTGAAGCTTTCTTT. Translation: CASSRTGNTEAFF.

The chain combines TRBV3-1 (or the pseudogene TRBV3-2) with TRBJ2-2; 8 bases align to TRBD1. Germline CDR1 LGHDT, CDR2 YNNKEL (reference sequence). The junction had 10 bases not matched to a gene; V was cut back by 1 base and J by 6 bases. This CDR3 has 17 amino acids. For the CDR3, the DNA is TGTGCCAGCAGCCAAGTCGGGGCAGGGGGCAATGCCGGGGAGCTGTTTTTT. As protein: CASSQVGAGGNAGELFF.

This clone is a singleton in its sample. CDR3 nucleotide sequence: TGCGCCAGCAGTGGAAATAGGAACACTGAAGCTTTCTTT. Protein product: CASSGNRNTEAFF. This chain links TRBV10-1 with TRBJ1-1; D unresolved. V lost 4 bases and J lost 1, with 7 bases in between. This CDR3 has 13 amino acids. The germline gives CDR1 WNHNN, CDR2 SYGVQD (reference sequence).

This clone was counted between two and nine times. The chain links TRBV4-1 to TRBJ2-1; D possibly corresponds to TRBD2 (5 bases). Germline CDR1 and CDR2: MGHRA and YSYEKL. V was trimmed by 4 bases and J by 4 bases, leaving 17 bases between them. The CDR3 loop spans 16 amino acids. This CDR3 reads CASSLVGEREYNEQFF. The CDR3 nucleotides are TGCGCCAGCAGCCTAGTCGGTGAACGGGAATACAATGAGCAGTTCTTC.

The chain uses TRBV12-3 or TRBV12-4 and TRBJ2-1; D not certain. V dropped 2 bases and J dropped 8 bases, with 4 bases sitting between them. The CDR3 consists of 11 residues. The CDR3 is CASSLLHEQFF. The CDR3 nucleotides are TGTGCCAGCAGTTTACTCCATGAGCAGTTCTTC.

The V gene is TRBV19, the J gene TRBJ1-2, with D unresolved. The CDR3 contains 15 residues. Germline CDR1 reads LNHDA; CDR2 reads SQIVND (reference sequence). Trimming left V 9 bases short and J 1 base short, with 18 bases between. This CDR3 is CASAPPLRINYGYTF. As DNA, the CDR3 is TGTGCCAGCGCACCTCCCCTCAGGATTAACTATGGCTACACCTTC.

The chain couples TRBV12-5 to TRBJ2-1; no reliable D call. The V and J ends lost 3 bases and 5 bases respectively, with 5 bases between them. This CDR3 comprises 12 residues. Germline V CDR1 and CDR2: LGHNT, FRNRAP. CDR3 DNA sequence: TGTGCTAGTGGTTTATTCGACAATGAGCAGTTCTTC. Translated: CASGLFDNEQFF.

This chain connects TRBV28 to TRBJ2-7; D remains ambiguous. V was trimmed by 5 bases and J by 3 bases, leaving 14 bases between them. In germline, CDR1 is MDHEN, CDR2 SYDVKM. The CDR3 spans 14 residues. CDR3 DNA sequence: TGTGCCAGCAGTCCCCCCCGCAGACTCTACGAGCAGTACTTC. This encodes CASSPPRRLYEQYF.

This clone was found a few times. V is TRBV10-3 and J is TRBJ2-7; 9 bases agree with TRBD2. The germline V gene has CDR1 ENHRY and CDR2 SYGVKD. V was clipped by 2 bases and J by 2 bases; unmatched bases: 4. This CDR3 is 15 amino acids long. CDR3 residues: CAISEGLAGAYEQYF. The CDR3 nucleotides read TGTGCCATCAGTGAGGGGTTAGCGGGAGCCTACGAGCAGTACTTC.

This rearrangement joins TRBV28 to TRBJ2-2; 9 nucleotides match TRBD2. This CDR3 is 20 amino acids long. V was pared by 6 bases and J by 5 bases, with 22 bases of the junction left unmatched. Germline CDR1 and CDR2: MDHEN and SYDVKM. The CDR3 bases are TGTGCCAGCAGGACAGACAGGGCGCAAGGGACTAGCAAAGGGACCGGGGAGCTGTTTTTT. Its protein is CASRTDRAQGTSKGTGELFF.

The V call is TRBV7-8, the J call TRBJ2-2, with TRBD1 matching over 7 bases. The germline V gene encodes CDR1 SGHVS and CDR2 FQNEAQ. The CDR3 spans 14 residues. The ends lost 1 base at V and 5 bases at J; junction bases unmatched: 1. CDR3 region: CASSLDRGTGELFF. In DNA form, the CDR3 reads TGTGCCAGCAGCTTAGACAGGGGAACCGGGGAGCTGTTTTTT.

J is TRBJ2-3 and V is TRBV6-5; a weak D match, TRBD1 (5 bases). The CDR3 totals 12 residues. The germline V gene has CDR1 MNHEY and CDR2 SVGAGI. The germline V and J ends were trimmed by 4 bases and 6 bases, with 8 bases remaining between them. This chain's CDR3 is CASSSDTDTQYF. For the CDR3, the DNA is TGTGCCAGCAGTTCGGACACCGATACGCAGTATTTT.

The V gene is TRBV18, the J gene TRBJ2-1, with TRBD2 matching 11 bases. Trimming removed 3 bases from V and 9 bases from J; junction bases left unmatched: 10. This CDR3 is built from 16 residues. Per the germline V gene, CDR1 is KGHSH and CDR2 is LQKENI. The CDR3: CASSPSLAGGKGEQFF. As DNA, the CDR3 is TGTGCCAGCTCACCGTCCCTAGCGGGAGGTAAAGGTGAGCAGTTCTTC.

This clone was seen once. The rearrangement uses TRBV7-3 and TRBJ2-7, with 11 nucleotides matching TRBD2. The V and J ends lost 5 bases and 0 bases, in that order; junction bases with no gene match: 3. Germline V gene data show CDR1 as SGHTA and CDR2 as FQGTGA. This CDR3 is 15 amino acids long. CDR3 amino acids: CASSGGLAVSYEQYF. In DNA, the CDR3 is TGTGCCAGCAGCGGGGGACTAGCGGTCTCCTACGAGCAGTACTTC.

The CDR3 is CASSPGNSYEQYF. The DNA of the CDR3 is TGTGCCAGCAGCCCGGGAAACTCCTACGAGCAGTACTTC. V is TRBV7-3 and J is TRBJ2-7; a possible D gene is TRBD2 (5 bases). The CDR3 runs 13 residues. V was pared by 5 bases and J by 0 bases, with 8 bases between. Germline V gene data show CDR1 as SGHTA and CDR2 as FQGTGA.

The V gene is TRBV28, the J gene TRBJ1-3; a possible D gene is TRBD1 (6 bases). Germline loops: CDR1 MDHEN, CDR2 SYDVKM. Trimming shortened V by 2 bases and J by 1 base, and 18 bases separated the two germline ends. The CDR3 runs 18 residues. As DNA, the CDR3 is TGTGCCAGCAGTTTAGGCCCCGGGACATACCGTTCTGGAAACACCATATATTTT. This gives the protein CASSLGPGTYRSGNTIYF.

This clone was seen more than once but under ten times. As DNA, the CDR3 is TGTGCCAGCAGCAAGCCTCGGAGACTAGCGGGAGGGGTAGGGGATACGCAGTATTTT. As protein: CASSKPRRLAGGVGDTQYF. The rearrangement links TRBV21-1 to TRBJ2-3; TRBD2, the table's D call, was not compared with the DNA. TRBV21-1 is a listed pseudogene. The CDR3 has 19 amino acids.

In nucleotides, the CDR3 is TGTGCCAGCAGCTCCTGGGCCGACCTAGAGACCCAGTACTTC. As protein: CASSSWADLETQYF. V and J are TRBV11-1 and TRBJ2-5; D is undetermined. The V end lost 4 bases, the J end lost 4 bases, and 13 bases lay between the germline ends. The CDR3 is made up of 14 amino acids. The germline CDR1 and CDR2 sequences are SGHAT and FQDESV (reference sequence). Together with reference TRBV11-1 and TRBJ2-5, the CDR3 gives the full variable domain: EAEVAQSPRYKITEKSQAVAFWCDPISGHATLYWYRQILGQGPELLVQFQDESVVDDSQLPKDRFSAERLKGVDSTLKIQPAELGDSAMYLCASSSWADLETQYFGPGTRLLVL.

This clone was counted between two and nine times. DNA of the CDR3: TGTGCCAGCAGTTACCCGGGAGTACCCGGGGAGCTGTTTTTT. The encoded protein is CASSYPGVPGELFF. The V gene is TRBV6-6, the J gene TRBJ2-2; D possibly corresponds to TRBD2 (6 bases). From germline, CDR1 is MNHNY and CDR2 SVGAGI (reference sequence). This CDR3 has 14 residues. V dropped 2 bases and J dropped 6 bases, with 10 bases sitting between them.

The chain combines TRBV28 with TRBJ1-6; D is possibly TRBD1 (6 bases). The CDR3 is 15 residues long. Germline V lookup: CDR1 MDHEN, CDR2 SYDVKM. V was cut by 8 bases and J by 0 bases, with 11 bases left in between. The CDR3 region has the DNA TGTGCCAGCTCAACAGGGAGCTCCTATAATTCACCCCTCCACTTT. Protein product: CASSTGSSYNSPLHF.

The chain couples TRBV6-5 to TRBJ2-7, with a tentative D call TRBD2 (5 bases). Trimming stripped 7 bases from V and 5 bases from J, with 18 bases between. In germline, CDR1 is MNHEY, CDR2 SVGAGI. The length of the CDR3 is 14 residues. CDR3 in DNA: TGTGCCAGCAAACCCCGAGGGTCTCACCACGAGCAGTACTTC. The encoded protein is CASKPRGSHHEQYF.

The V gene is TRBV5-5, the J gene TRBJ1-3; D is ambiguous. Germline values: CDR1 SGHKS, CDR2 YYEKEE (reference sequence). The CDR3 spans 17 residues. With 0 bases removed from V and 0 bases from J, the gap between germline ends came to 13 bases. The CDR3, as DNA: TGTGCCAGCAGCTTGGACAGTCTAACACTCTCTGGAAACACCATATATTTT. Translating it yields CASSLDSLTLSGNTIYF.

This clone was seen just once. The same CDR3 can be traced to other DNA sequences in this sample. This sequence joins TRBV28 and TRBJ1-4; TRBD1 agrees at 7 bases. CDR1 and CDR2 (germline): MDHEN, SYDVKM. The CDR3 covers 12 residues. With 8 bases clipped from V and 5 bases from J, the junction kept 2 bases outside the gene matches. CDR3 DNA: TGTGCCAGCCGACAGGGAAATGAAAAACTGTTTTTT. Its protein product is CASRQGNEKLFF.

The chain carries TRBV30 and TRBJ1-4, with D hard to call. The CDR3 covers 11 residues. The germline V gene has CDR1 GTSNPN and CDR2 SVGIG (reference sequence). V shed 6 bases and J shed 4 bases, with 6 bases lying between them. The CDR3 spells CACSFNEKLFF. The CDR3 region has the DNA TGTGCCTGTTCATTTAATGAAAAACTGTTTTTT.

This clone was recorded only once. The chain links TRBV6-5 to TRBJ2-5; tentatively, D is TRBD2 (6 bases). The CDR3 extends over 13 amino acids. Trimming took off 11 bases at V and 5 bases at J, with 18 bases between the two ends. The germline CDR1 and CDR2 sequences are MNHEY and SVGAGI. The CDR3 region is CACAAGRRETQYF. The CDR3 DNA reads as TGTGCCTGCGCGGCGGGGCGAAGGGAGACCCAGTACTTC.

V usage is TRBV9 and J usage is TRBJ1-6, with TRBD1 matching over 7 bases. Germline V gene lookup returns CDR1 SGDLS and CDR2 YYNGEE. The length of the CDR3 is 13 residues. J was trimmed by 10 bases and V by 3 bases; bases with no gene match: 4. The CDR3 reads CASSDTGASPLHF. The CDR3 region has the DNA TGTGCCAGCAGCGACACAGGGGCCTCACCCCTCCACTTT.

This rearrangement joins TRBV18 to TRBJ2-4; 11 nucleotides agree with TRBD1. The CDR3 length is 16 residues. The V gene's germline CDR1 is KGHSH and CDR2 LQKENI. The V and J ends lost 2 bases and 1 base, in that order; junction bases with no gene match: 1. In nucleotides, the CDR3 is TGTGCCAGCTCACCAGGGACAGGGGGTGCCAAAAACATTCAGTACTTC. It codes for CASSPGTGGAKNIQYF.

V gene TRBV10-3 combines with J gene TRBJ2-3; D is unclear. CDR3 length: 11 residues. The V end lost 6 bases, the J end lost 6 bases, and 7 bases lay between the germline ends. Germline loops: CDR1 ENHRY, CDR2 SYGVKD. The CDR3 loop is CAIRQQDTQYF. In DNA, the CDR3 is TGTGCCATCAGACAGCAGGATACGCAGTATTTT.